A single sample gave rise to the 27 T cell receptor beta chains below, sequenced in a study of cytomegalovirus exposure and HLA in healthy donors. The repertoire was sequenced with immunoSEQ multiplex PCR; TCRdb's copy has only in-frame clones and lacks some. The sample holds about 200,000 clones, over 80% seen once. Sequenced: PBMCs. The source is a woman younger than 30 in good health and CMV-seronegative.

Only one count was recorded for this clone. Within the sample, other DNA sequences also encode this same CDR3. The chain employs TRBV30 and TRBJ2-6; D may correspond to TRBD1 or TRBD2 (5 bases each). Germline V gives CDR1 GTSNPN, CDR2 SVGIG (reference sequence). Deletions cut 3 bases from V and 2 bases from J, with 5 bases between. The CDR3 totals 13 residues. The CDR3 sequence is CAWRGAGANVLTF. For the CDR3, the DNA is TGTGCCTGGAGGGGGGCTGGGGCCAACGTCCTGACTTTC.

This clone appeared a few times. This chain uses TRBV5-1 with TRBJ2-2, with 9 bases aligning to TRBD1. Germline loops: CDR1 SGHRS, CDR2 YFSETQ. The V segment lost 3 bases and the J segment 5 bases; nucleotides outside the gene matches: 5. CDR3 length equals 15 residues. The chain's CDR3 is CASSSRTGVTGELFF. CDR3 in DNA: TGCGCCAGCAGCTCTCGGACAGGGGTAACCGGGGAGCTGTTTTTT. The full variable domain, in which reference TRBV5-1 and TRBJ2-2 provide the parts outside the CDR3, is KAGVTQTPRYLIKTRGQQVTLSCSPISGHRSVSWYQQTPGQGLQFLFEYFSETQRNKGNFPGRFSGRQFSNSRSEMNVSTLELGDSALYLCASSSRTGVTGELFFGEGSRLTVL.

This chain uses TRBV5-6 with TRBJ1-4; TRBD1 might be the D (5 bases). Germline V gene lookup returns CDR1 SGHDT and CDR2 YYEEEE. This CDR3 contains 15 residues. Trimming stripped 0 bases from V and 3 bases from J, with 9 bases between. This CDR3 is CASSLAGTANEKLFF. The DNA for the CDR3 is TGTGCCAGCAGCTTGGCCGGGACCGCTAATGAAAAACTGTTTTTT.

This clone was detected only a few times. This chain joins TRBV9 and TRBJ2-3; either TRBD1 or TRBD2 may fit D (5 bases each). The V end lost 2 bases, the J end lost 6 bases, and 10 bases lay between the germline ends. Germline V gene lookup returns CDR1 SGDLS and CDR2 YYNGEE. This CDR3 is 13 amino acids long. The CDR3 reads CASSVVGEDTQYF. In DNA form, the CDR3 reads TGTGCCAGCAGCGTCGTGGGGGAGGATACGCAGTATTTT. Supplemented by reference TRBV9 and TRBJ2-3, the full variable domain reads DSGVTQTPKHLITATGQRVTLRCSPRSGDLSVYWYQQSLDQGLQFLIQYYNGEERAKGNILERFSAQQFPDLHSELNLSSLELGDSALYFCASSVVGEDTQYFGPGTRLTVL.

This clone was recorded only once. The rearrangement uses TRBV19 and TRBJ2-3; the match to TRBD2 covers 7 bases. This CDR3 is built from 15 residues. CDR1 and CDR2 (germline): LNHDA, SQIVND (reference sequence). Unmatched junction bases numbered 9, after V lost 6 bases and J lost 3 bases. CDR3 residues: CASRGRRGWTDTQYF. In DNA, the CDR3 is TGTGCCAGTAGGGGCCGGCGGGGGTGGACAGATACGCAGTATTTT.

This clone was seen a handful of times. The chain carries TRBV18 and TRBJ1-2, with D perhaps TRBD1 (6 bases). Trimming pared 6 bases from V and 4 bases from J, leaving 9 bases between. The CDR3 is 12 amino acids. Germline CDR1 reads KGHSH; CDR2 reads LQKENI. The CDR3 sequence is CASSDRTYGYTF. The CDR3 coding sequence is TGTGCCAGCTCCGACAGGACCTATGGCTACACCTTC.

V usage is TRBV2 and J usage is TRBJ1-1; no clear D. V lost 10 bases and J 0 bases, leaving 18 bases between the germline ends. Germline V gene data show CDR1 as SNHLY and CDR2 as FYNNEI. The CDR3 extends over 15 amino acids. The CDR3 reads CATLLGEGLNTEAFF. For the CDR3, the DNA is TGTGCCACCCTATTGGGAGAGGGTTTGAACACTGAAGCTTTCTTT. Filled out from reference TRBV2 and TRBJ1-1, the complete variable domain reads EPEVTQTPSHQVTQMGQEVILRCVPISNHLYFYWYRQILGQKVEFLVSFYNNEISEKSEIFDDQFSVERPDGSNFTLKIRSTKLEDSAMYFCATLLGEGLNTEAFFGQGTRLTVV.

The CDR3 is CASSGGEYYGYTF. CDR3 nucleotides: TGTGCCAGCAGCGGAGGGGAGTACTATGGCTACACCTTC. The J gene is TRBJ1-2, the V gene TRBV9, with D possibly matching TRBD1 (5 bases). V was shortened by 3 bases and J by 3 bases, with 9 bases between the two germline ends. Germline CDR1 and CDR2: SGDLS and YYNGEE. CDR3 length: 13 amino acids.

The chain links TRBV5-4 to TRBJ1-2, with no clear D. V lost 2 bases and J 6 bases, leaving 8 bases between the germline ends. From germline, CDR1 is SGHNT and CDR2 YYREEE (reference sequence). CDR3 length: 12 residues. CDR3 bases: TGTGCCAGCAGCTTACAGCGCGATGGCTACACCTTC. This encodes CASSLQRDGYTF.

DNA for the CDR3: TGTGCCAGCAGCTACGGGTCTCTCCCTGAAGCTTTCTTT. Translation: CASSYGSLPEAFF. This chain links TRBV7-9 with TRBJ1-1; D remains ambiguous. The CDR3 is 13 residues long. Trimming pared 4 bases from V and 6 bases from J, leaving 12 bases between. Germline V gene sequence: CDR1 SEHNR, CDR2 FQNEAQ (reference sequence).

The chain recombines TRBV20-1 with TRBJ2-1; unclear D gene. V shed 3 bases and J shed 4 bases, with 4 bases lying between them. The V gene's germline CDR1 is DFQATT and CDR2 SNEGSKA (reference sequence). The CDR3 contains 11 residues. The CDR3 region is CSASRYNEQFF. The CDR3, as DNA: TGCAGTGCTAGCCGGTACAATGAGCAGTTCTTC.

This chain links TRBV6-4 with TRBJ1-2; no clear D. The CDR3 runs to 11 residues. V gave up 2 bases and J gave up 4 bases, with 2 bases separating them. Germline V lookup: CDR1 MRHNA, CDR2 SNTAGT. The CDR3 DNA is TGTGCCAGCAGTGACGCCTATGGCTACACCTTC. Amino acids: CASSDAYGYTF.

This clone was observed a single time. The chain joins TRBV15 to TRBJ2-1; D not resolved. This CDR3 region has 15 residues. Trimming left V 1 base short and J 3 bases short, with 10 bases between. CDR1 is LNHNV, CDR2 YYDKDF, per germline (reference sequence). CDR3: CATSRAPPFYNEQFF. For the CDR3, the DNA is TGTGCCACCAGCAGAGCCCCCCCATTCTACAATGAGCAGTTCTTC.

The chain uses TRBV7-8 and TRBJ2-7, with a tentative D call TRBD1 (6 bases). Germline CDR1 reads SGHVS; CDR2 reads FQNEAQ. There are 15 residues in the CDR3. The V end was cut by 5 bases, the J end by 0 bases, with 14 bases between. The CDR3 here is CASSPRGPSSYEQYF. The CDR3 bases are TGTGCCAGCAGCCCCAGGGGCCCTAGCTCCTACGAGCAGTACTTC.

In its sample, this clone was seen once. J is TRBJ1-1 and V is TRBV7-9; no reliable D call. Germline-derived CDR1 and CDR2 are SEHNR and FQNEAQ (reference sequence). V lost 3 bases, J lost 6 bases, and 11 bases lay in between. This CDR3 contains 13 residues. The DNA for the CDR3 is TGTGCCAGCAGCTTGGAAGGTCTCCCTGAAGCTTTCTTT. Amino acid sequence: CASSLEGLPEAFF.

This clone was picked up a small number of times. The V call is TRBV30, the J call TRBJ1-1; D is unresolved. There are 12 residues in the CDR3. Trimming removed 0 bases from V and 0 bases from J, with 2 bases in between. Germline loops: CDR1 GTSNPN, CDR2 SVGIG (reference sequence). CDR3 sequence reads: CAWSVVNTEAFF. CDR3 in DNA: TGTGCCTGGAGTGTGGTGAACACTGAAGCTTTCTTT.

The chain combines TRBV28 with TRBJ1-4; the D gene is possibly TRBD1 (6 bases). This CDR3 is 16 amino acids long. Germline CDR1 is MDHEN and CDR2 is SYDVKM. V shed 2 bases and J shed 8 bases, with 18 bases lying between them. The CDR3 nucleotides are TGTGCCAGCAGTTTAGCGGTCGGGGGGCAAAGAGAAAAACTGTTTTTT. Protein sequence: CASSLAVGGQREKLFF.

This chain links TRBV2 with TRBJ1-6, with a weak D call TRBD1 (6 bases). CDR3 length: 18 amino acids. V lost 7 bases to trimming and J lost 4 bases, with 23 bases between them. Germline V gene lookup returns CDR1 SNHLY and CDR2 FYNNEI. The DNA for the CDR3 is TGTGCCAGCACCCGAAGGTGGGGGCAAACGGATTATAATTCACCCCTCCACTTT. The encoded protein is CASTRRWGQTDYNSPLHF. Full variable domain (rest looked up from reference TRBV2 and TRBJ1-6): EPEVTQTPSHQVTQMGQEVILRCVPISNHLYFYWYRQILGQKVEFLVSFYNNEISEKSEIFDDQFSVERPDGSNFTLKIRSTKLEDSAMYFCASTRRWGQTDYNSPLHFGNGTRLTVT.

The chain employs TRBV5-4 and TRBJ1-2, with 8 bases lining up with TRBD1. Germline-derived CDR1 and CDR2 are SGHNT and YYREEE (reference sequence). This CDR3 is built from 11 residues. J lost 8 bases, V lost 5 bases, and 2 bases had no gene match. The CDR3 loop is CASRTGVGYTF. CDR3 DNA sequence: TGTGCCAGCAGGACAGGGGTAGGCTACACCTTC.

The chain combines TRBV9 with TRBJ1-6; tentatively, D is TRBD1 (5 bases). The CDR3 covers 17 residues. V lost 4 bases, J lost 5 bases, and 19 bases lay in between. CDR1 SGDLS and CDR2 YYNGEE come from the germline V gene. The CDR3 DNA reads as TGTGCCAGCAGCCAAGACCGGGGGTTATCAGATAATTCACCCCTCCACTTT. This codes for CASSQDRGLSDNSPLHF.

The chain has TRBV6-1 and TRBJ1-4; 8 nucleotides align to TRBD1. Trimming cost V 4 bases and J 3 bases; bases outside gene matches: 4. Germline V gene lookup returns CDR1 MNHNS and CDR2 SASEGT. The CDR3 contains 15 residues. CDR3 sequence reads: CASSGRTGSNEKLFF. The CDR3 coding sequence is TGTGCCAGCAGTGGACGGACAGGGTCTAATGAAAAACTGTTTTTT.

The rearrangement joins TRBV7-2 to TRBJ2-1; the D gene could be TRBD1 or TRBD2 (6 bases each). The ends were cut back, 2 bases at V and 6 bases at J, with 14 bases in the middle. Germline V gene sequence: CDR1 SGHTA, CDR2 FQGNSA. This CDR3 is built from 15 residues. The CDR3 region is CASSLSWGAPNEQFF. In DNA form, the CDR3 reads TGTGCCAGCAGCTTATCTTGGGGGGCTCCCAATGAGCAGTTCTTC.

CDR3: CASSWGQVNTEAFF. The CDR3 DNA reads TGTGCCAGCAGTTGGGGACAGGTGAACACTGAAGCTTTCTTT. The chain has TRBV28 and TRBJ1-1, with 8 bases matching TRBD1. This CDR3 contains 14 residues. From germline, CDR1 is MDHEN and CDR2 SYDVKM. V gave up 4 bases and J gave up 0 bases; unmatched junction bases: 1.

The count of this clone is one. The chain recombines TRBV5-4 with TRBJ2-2; 7 nucleotides align to TRBD2. Germline loops: CDR1 SGHNT, CDR2 YYREEE (reference sequence). The CDR3 extends over 16 amino acids. V lost 0 bases to trimming and J lost 2 bases; unmatched junction nucleotides: 4. The CDR3 protein is CASSLEAGRNTGELFF. The DNA of the CDR3 is TGTGCCAGCAGCTTGGAAGCGGGAAGAAACACCGGGGAGCTGTTTTTT.

The chain carries TRBV11-1 and TRBJ1-1; D is uncertain. The CDR3 contains 15 residues. Germline loops: CDR1 SGHAT, CDR2 FQDESV (reference sequence). The germline V and J ends were trimmed by 1 base and 1 base, with 10 bases remaining between them. This chain's CDR3 is CASSLGLGRNTEAFF. The CDR3 DNA follows: TGTGCCAGCAGCTTAGGATTGGGGAGGAACACTGAAGCTTTCTTT. Combining the CDR3 with reference TRBV11-1 and TRBJ1-1 gives the whole variable domain EAEVAQSPRYKITEKSQAVAFWCDPISGHATLYWYRQILGQGPELLVQFQDESVVDDSQLPKDRFSAERLKGVDSTLKIQPAELGDSAMYLCASSLGLGRNTEAFFGQGTRLTVV.

The genes are TRBV9 and TRBJ2-1; TRBD1 is a possible D gene (5 bases). CDR1 is SGDLS, CDR2 YYNGEE, per germline. The germline V and J ends were trimmed by 2 bases and 8 bases, with 11 bases remaining between them. This CDR3 has 13 residues. CDR3 residues: CASSVSRADEQFF. CDR3 DNA sequence: TGTGCCAGCAGCGTTTCCAGGGCCGATGAGCAGTTCTTC.

The chain carries TRBV30 and TRBJ1-1; TRBD1 might be the D (6 bases). The CDR3 is 13 amino acids. Germline lookup yields CDR1 GTSNPN and CDR2 SVGIG (reference sequence). V was trimmed by 1 base and J by 11 bases, leaving 17 bases between them. This CDR3 reads CAWSAGRGLKAFF. CDR3 nucleotide sequence: TGTGCCTGGAGTGCAGGCAGGGGCCTGAAGGCTTTCTTT. Supplemented by reference TRBV30 and TRBJ1-1, the full variable domain reads SQTIHQWPATLVQPVGSPLSLECTVEGTSNPNLYWYRQAAGRGLQLLFYSVGIGQISSEVPQNLSASRPQDRQFILSSKKLLLSDSGFYLCAWSAGRGLKAFFGQGTRLTVV.